The 32 T cell receptor beta chains in this list originate from one sample, sequenced in a study of follicular helper T cells after annual influenza vaccination. TCRdb's copy holds only in-frame clones and misses some; the assay was immunoSEQ multiplex PCR. The sample has 9,500 to 15,000 clones; approximately 80% are singletons. Time point given: 2015-2016 season, pre-vaccination. Here the sequenced sample was CXCR5+ CD38- circulating T follicular helper cells from blood, taken on the day of influenza vaccination. Subset indicated: circulating Tfh, non-naive CD4+CXCR5+PD-1+ (ICOS+CD38+ or ICOS-CD38-). The receptors originated from an adult who received the influenza vaccine.

The gene calls are TRBV28 and TRBJ2-7; D gene ambiguous. CDR1 is MDHEN, CDR2 SYDVKM, per germline. There are 14 residues in the CDR3. The germline V and J ends were trimmed by 4 bases and 2 bases, with 12 bases remaining between them. Written as DNA, the CDR3 is TGTGCCAGCAGTTCCGGCCCCCTCCCCTACGAGCAGTACTTC. Translated, it gives CASSSGPLPYEQYF.

The table lists this clone with a count of one. This chain connects TRBV9 to TRBJ2-5; 10 bases map to TRBD1. The V and J ends lost 0 bases and 5 bases, in that order; junction bases with no gene match: 13. The CDR3 has 18 residues. Germline assignment: CDR1 SGDLS and CDR2 YYNGEE. CDR3 nucleotides: TGTGCCAGCAGCGTAGGGATGGACAGGGGGTACGAGGGTGAGACCCAGTACTTC. The encoded protein is CASSVGMDRGYEGETQYF. The full variable domain, rest sourced from reference TRBV9 and TRBJ2-5, is DSGVTQTPKHLITATGQRVTLRCSPRSGDLSVYWYQQSLDQGLQFLIQYYNGEERAKGNILERFSAQQFPDLHSELNLSSLELGDSALYFCASSVGMDRGYEGETQYFGPGTRLLVL.

The V and J genes are TRBV29-1 and TRBJ2-5; no reliable D call. V shed 4 bases and J shed 5 bases, with 14 bases lying between them. The CDR3 contains 13 residues. Germline V gene lookup returns CDR1 SQVTM and CDR2 ANQGSEA. The CDR3 sequence: CSVAPATTETQYF. The CDR3 DNA follows: TGCAGCGTTGCCCCGGCAACCACGGAGACCCAGTACTTC.

About this clone: Within the sample, other DNA sequences also encode this same CDR3. This chain joins TRBV7-9 and TRBJ1-2; possible D gene TRBD1, 5 bases. From germline, CDR1 is SEHNR and CDR2 FQNEAQ (reference sequence). V shed 2 bases and J shed 7 bases, with 11 bases lying between them. The CDR3 loop spans 13 amino acids. CDR3 DNA: TGTGCCAGCAGCTTACAGGGCGGGGGTGGCTACACCTTC. Its translation is CASSLQGGGGYTF.

This clone came up a few times. The V call is TRBV5-4, the J call TRBJ1-2, with no clear D. Trimming took off 4 bases at V and 6 bases at J, with 16 bases between the two ends. Germline assignment: CDR1 SGHNT and CDR2 YYREEE (reference sequence). This CDR3 is 14 amino acids long. This CDR3 is CASSLWKAADGYTF. The CDR3 coding sequence is TGTGCCAGCAGCCTTTGGAAGGCGGCGGATGGCTACACCTTC.

This rearrangement joins TRBV2 to TRBJ1-5; 7 nucleotides match TRBD1. Germline CDR1 and CDR2: SNHLY and FYNNEI. This CDR3 spans 15 amino acids. J was trimmed by 0 bases and V by 4 bases; bases with no gene match: 3. CDR3 region: CASSAGQLSNQPQHF. The CDR3 region has the DNA TGTGCCAGCAGTGCGGGACAGCTTAGCAATCAGCCCCAGCATTTT.

The chain carries TRBV30 and TRBJ1-4; unclear D gene. The CDR3 runs to 13 residues. The germline V gene has CDR1 GTSNPN and CDR2 SVGIG (reference sequence). The V gene lost 2 bases and the J gene lost 2 bases, with 6 bases spanning the gap. CDR3 DNA: TGTGCCTGGAGTAAGGGTACTAATGAAAAACTGTTTTTT. This gives the protein CAWSKGTNEKLFF.

The rearrangement links TRBV15 to TRBJ2-3; 8 bases are shared with TRBD2. This CDR3 is built from 14 residues. Trimming at V came to 7 bases and at J to 0 bases, leaving 3 bases not matched to a gene. Germline loops: CDR1 LNHNV, CDR2 YYDKDF (reference sequence). Written as DNA, the CDR3 is TGTGCCACCAACCGGGGGGGGAGCACAGATACGCAGTATTTT. Residues: CATNRGGSTDTQYF.

This clone was seen more than once but under ten times. The chain employs TRBV6-4 and TRBJ2-1; 9 bases match TRBD1. This CDR3 contains 16 residues. The V gene's germline CDR1 is MRHNA and CDR2 SNTAGT. The V segment lost 8 bases and the J segment 7 bases; nucleotides outside the gene matches: 15. This CDR3 is CASPSPRDRAENEQFF. CDR3 bases: TGTGCCAGCCCTTCTCCCCGGGACAGGGCGGAAAATGAGCAGTTCTTC.

The rearrangement uses TRBV29-1 and TRBJ2-2; TRBD1 or TRBD2 may be the D gene (5 bases each). This CDR3 is 14 amino acids long. Germline-derived CDR1 and CDR2 are SQVTM and ANQGSEA. Trimming took off 4 bases at V and 3 bases at J, with 12 bases between the two ends. DNA for the CDR3: TGCAGCGTTGTTGGTGGGGGAGACACCGGGGAGCTGTTTTTT. Protein: CSVVGGGDTGELFF.

The chain has TRBV6-5 and TRBJ2-7; 10 nucleotides agree with TRBD2. Germline V CDR1 and CDR2: MNHEY, SVGAGI. V lost 4 bases to trimming and J lost 3 bases; unmatched junction nucleotides: 3. This CDR3 region has 14 residues. CDR3 coding DNA: TGTGCCAGCAGTTTTAGCGGGGGGATCTACGAGCAGTACTTC. Protein product: CASSFSGGIYEQYF.

The sample holds a few counts of this clone. This chain joins TRBV5-4 and TRBJ1-1, with D hard to call. The CDR3 is 14 amino acids. Germline values: CDR1 SGHNT, CDR2 YYREEE (reference sequence). V was pared by 0 bases and J by 0 bases, with 6 bases between. The CDR3 DNA is TGTGCCAGCAGCTTGGTCACCATGAACACTGAAGCTTTCTTT. Its protein is CASSLVTMNTEAFF.

V usage is TRBV12-5 and J usage is TRBJ2-5, with D unclear. The V and J ends lost 8 bases and 5 bases respectively, with 15 bases between them. The CDR3 contains 13 residues. Germline V gene data show CDR1 as LGHNT and CDR2 as FRNRAP. CDR3 DNA sequence: TGTGCTAGTCAGGCAGGAGCCCTGGAGACCCAGTACTTC. It is translated as CASQAGALETQYF.

The gene calls are TRBV6-1 and TRBJ2-5; 10 bases are a match to TRBD2. Germline assignment: CDR1 MNHNS and CDR2 SASEGT. The CDR3 has 14 amino acids. Losses at the gene ends were 5 bases for V and 8 bases for J; bases not matched to a gene: 8. This chain's CDR3 is CASSSERGGFTQYF. CDR3 nucleotide sequence: TGTGCCAGCAGTTCCGAGCGGGGGGGCTTTACCCAGTACTTC.

This clone turned up a few times. The rearrangement uses TRBV12-2 and TRBJ1-6. TRBV12-2 is recorded as a pseudogene. The CDR3 is 19 residues long. CDR3 amino acids: CASRPRLRLGETHNSPLHF. The CDR3 DNA reads as TGTGCAAGTCGCCCCAGACTGCGGTTGGGGGAGACTCATAATTCACCCCTCCACTTT.

The CDR3: CSVAGQMNEQFF. The CDR3 region has the DNA TGCAGCGTTGCGGGACAGATGAATGAGCAGTTCTTC. The chain carries TRBV29-1 and TRBJ2-1; 7 bases line up with TRBD1. The germline gives CDR1 SQVTM, CDR2 ANQGSEA. Trimming removed 4 bases from V and 7 bases from J; junction bases left unmatched: 4. There are 12 residues in the CDR3.

The chain employs TRBV9 and TRBJ2-5; 11 nucleotides match TRBD2. The germline V gene encodes CDR1 SGDLS and CDR2 YYNGEE. Germline trimming cut 0 bases from V and 2 bases from J; bases unmatched to any gene: 3. The CDR3 covers 16 residues. This CDR3 reads CASSVGLAGGQETQYF. Written as DNA, the CDR3 is TGTGCCAGCAGCGTAGGGCTAGCGGGGGGTCAAGAGACCCAGTACTTC.

The V and J genes are TRBV28 and TRBJ1-6; the match to TRBD1 covers 10 bases. The CDR3 covers 18 residues. The junction had 15 bases not matched to a gene; V was cut back by 7 bases and J by 6 bases. Germline CDR1 reads MDHEN; CDR2 reads SYDVKM. The CDR3 coding sequence is TGTGCCAGCATTCCGGGACAGGGGCGAATATTGGGTAATTCACCCCTCCACTTT. Translating it yields CASIPGQGRILGNSPLHF. Drawing the rest from reference TRBV28 and TRBJ1-6, the complete variable domain is DVKVTQSSRYLVKRTGEKVFLECVQDMDHENMFWYRQDPGLGLRLIYFSYDVKMKEKGDIPEGYSVSREKKERFSLILESASTNQTSMYLCASIPGQGRILGNSPLHFGNGTRLTVT.

V is TRBV7-2 and J is TRBJ1-3, with D unclear. Trimming took 2 bases from V and 1 from J, leaving 0 bases between them. The CDR3 totals 12 residues. Germline values: CDR1 SGHTA, CDR2 FQGNSA. This chain's CDR3 is CASSLSGNTIYF. CDR3 sequence (DNA): TGTGCCAGCAGCTTATCTGGAAACACCATATATTTT.

The chain combines TRBV15 with TRBJ1-6; D not resolved. The CDR3 sequence is 14 residues long. CDR1 is LNHNV and CDR2 is YYDKDF in the germline V gene (reference sequence). V was shortened by 1 base and J by 7 bases, with 8 bases between the two germline ends. In DNA form, the CDR3 reads TGTGCCACCAGCAGAGCCACTGGAAATTCACCCCTCCACTTT. Translating it yields CATSRATGNSPLHF.

The chain carries TRBV7-6 and TRBJ2-1, with D possibly matching TRBD2 (6 bases). The CDR3 is 15 amino acids. Germline loops: CDR1 SGHVS, CDR2 FNYEAQ. V lost 5 bases and J 6 bases, leaving 17 bases between the germline ends. This CDR3 is CASSPRASAGNEQFF. The CDR3 region has the DNA TGTGCCAGCAGCCCCCGTGCTAGCGCAGGCAATGAGCAGTTCTTC.

The rearrangement links TRBV27 to TRBJ1-1; unclear D gene. CDR3 length: 10 residues. Germline lookup yields CDR1 MNHEY and CDR2 SMNVEV (reference sequence). The V and J ends lost 3 bases and 12 bases respectively, with 8 bases between them. The CDR3 is CASSFGETFF. CDR3 nucleotides: TGTGCCAGCAGTTTTGGCGAGACTTTCTTT.

V and J are TRBV15 and TRBJ1-4; TRBD1 might be the D (5 bases). CDR1 is LNHNV and CDR2 is YYDKDF in the germline V gene (reference sequence). V was cut by 4 bases and J by 2 bases, with 11 bases left in between. The CDR3 spans 15 residues. CDR3 residues: CATSTPGRTNEKLFF. The CDR3 region has the DNA TGTGCCACCAGCACCCCGGGACGCACTAATGAAAAACTGTTTTTT.

The chain carries TRBV29-1 and TRBJ1-2, with a possible D match to TRBD1 (5 bases). This CDR3 is built from 12 residues. Trimming removed 4 bases from V and 8 bases from J, with 14 bases in between. From germline, CDR1 is SQVTM and CDR2 ANQGSEA. CDR3 region: CSVAPGGRGYTF. In DNA form, the CDR3 reads TGCAGCGTTGCACCGGGGGGACGAGGCTACACCTTC. Looking up the rest from reference TRBV29-1 and TRBJ1-2 gives the full variable domain: SAVISQKPSRDICQRGTSLTIQCQVDSQVTMMFWYRQQPGQSLTLIATANQGSEATYESGFVIDKFPISRPNLTFSTLTVSNMSPEDSSIYLCSVAPGGRGYTFGSGTRLTVV.

The rearrangement joins TRBV6-1 to TRBJ2-7, with 12 bases that match TRBD2. This CDR3 region has 14 residues. Germline V gene sequence: CDR1 MNHNS, CDR2 SASEGT. Trimming removed 6 bases from V and 5 bases from J; junction bases left unmatched: 5. In DNA, the CDR3 is TGTGCCAGCAGCCGACTAGCGGGGGCCCACGAGCAGTACTTC. It codes for CASSRLAGAHEQYF.

The J gene is TRBJ1-1, the V gene TRBV6-4, with TRBD1 as a possible D gene (5 bases). Trimming removed 7 bases at V and 3 bases at J, with 15 bases between. CDR3 length equals 14 residues. Per the germline V gene, CDR1 is MRHNA and CDR2 is SNTAGT. The CDR3 DNA follows: TGTGCCAGCACTCGACAGCCAGCGGACACTGAAGCTTTCTTT. Protein: CASTRQPADTEAFF.

The V gene is TRBV23-1, the J gene TRBJ1-5; D gene ambiguous. TRBV23-1 has ORF status, its function being uncertain. Trimming took off 4 bases at V and 0 bases at J, with 28 bases between the two ends. This CDR3 is 21 amino acids long. CDR3 bases: TGCGCCAGCAGTCGATCCACCCCGCTCGTTTGGAGCCACCATAGCAATCAGCCCCAGCATTTT. Protein: CASSRSTPLVWSHHSNQPQHF.

The chain combines TRBV4-3 with TRBJ1-1, with D hard to call. The CDR3 loop spans 13 amino acids. Trimming stripped 4 bases from V and 7 bases from J, with 13 bases between. The germline CDR1 and CDR2 sequences are LGHNA and YSLEER. The CDR3 loop is CASSPRRESEAFF. The CDR3 nucleotides read TGCGCCAGCAGCCCCCGCAGAGAGAGTGAAGCTTTCTTT.

A few counts support this clone. This rearrangement joins TRBV7-2 to TRBJ2-7; perhaps TRBD1 as D (6 bases). Germline CDR1 and CDR2: SGHTA and FQGNSA. The V end lost 5 bases, the J end lost 5 bases, and 13 bases lay between the germline ends. CDR3 length equals 13 residues. CDR3 bases: TGTGCCAGCAGCGCGGACAGATGGGACGAGCAGTACTTC. Residues: CASSADRWDEQYF.

The genes are TRBV7-2 and TRBJ1-5; 9 positions agree with TRBD1. The V and J ends lost 0 bases and 9 bases, in that order; junction bases with no gene match: 3. CDR1 SGHTA and CDR2 FQGNSA come from the germline V gene. CDR3 size: 14 residues. This CDR3 reads CASSLAGTGSPQHF. The CDR3 DNA sequence: TGTGCCAGCAGCTTAGCGGGGACAGGGTCGCCCCAGCATTTT.

The genes are TRBV14 and TRBJ2-3, with D tentatively TRBD1 or TRBD2 (5 bases each). Trimming shortened V by 1 base and J by 4 bases, and 18 bases separated the two germline ends. The CDR3 runs 17 residues. Germline CDR1 is SGHDN and CDR2 is FVKESK. The CDR3 is CASSQVQPGEGPDTQYF. The CDR3, as DNA: TGTGCCAGCAGCCAAGTTCAGCCAGGAGAGGGGCCAGATACGCAGTATTTT.

The genes are TRBV5-5 and TRBJ2-7, with 7 bases that match TRBD1. J lost 3 bases, V lost 4 bases, and 4 bases had no gene match. Germline V gene sequence: CDR1 SGHKS, CDR2 YYEKEE (reference sequence). The CDR3 covers 13 residues. The CDR3 DNA reads TGTGCCAGCAGCCGCAGGGACAGCTACGAGCAGTACTTC. Protein sequence: CASSRRDSYEQYF.